A single sample is the source of the 21 T cell receptor beta chains below, sequenced in a study of T cells in Graves' hyperthyroidism and ophthalmopathy. The TCR beta CDR3 regions underwent amplification using RNA transcripts as the source. First-round RT-PCR of the TCR CDR3 relied on the HTBI primer set. TCRdb reprocessed the multiplex PCR reads via MiXCR and lists one record per CDR3 protein. The sample yields 300,000 to 450,000 distinct CDR3 sequences, approximately 15% seen once. Sample: blood. Receptors were obtained from a woman aged 55-70 years with Graves' hyperthyroidism.

This clonotype has ten or more counts. The chain joins TRBV11-1 to TRBJ1-3; D unresolved. Trimming pared 1 base from V and 3 bases from J, leaving 13 bases between. In germline, CDR1 is SGHAT, CDR2 FQDESV (reference sequence). The CDR3 is 16 amino acids. The CDR3 protein is CASSLVSWRHGNTIYF. CDR3 bases: TGTGCCAGCAGCTTAGTCTCGTGGAGACATGGAAACACCATATATTTT.

V usage is TRBV28 and J usage is TRBJ2-1; no definite D call. With 3 bases removed from V and 8 bases from J, the gap between germline ends came to 11 bases. CDR3 size: 13 residues. The V gene's germline CDR1 is MDHEN and CDR2 SYDVKM. The CDR3 here is CASSFTYQYEQFF. DNA for the CDR3: TGTGCCAGCAGTTTTACATATCAATATGAGCAGTTCTTC.

The chain recombines TRBV3-1 with TRBJ2-5, with 11 bases aligning to TRBD2. V dropped 1 base and J dropped 13; count of bases not matched to a gene: 8. Germline lookup yields CDR1 LGHDT and CDR2 YNNKEL (reference sequence). There are 14 residues in the CDR3. CDR3 in DNA: TGTGCCAGCAGCCAAGGACTAGCGGGGTCCCTTTCGTACTTC. Encoded protein: CASSQGLAGSLSYF.

This clonotype was counted a few times. CDR3 nucleotides: TGTGCCATCAGTGATTACGGACTAGCGGAAGATACGCAGTATTTT. This codes for CAISDYGLAEDTQYF. The V and J genes are TRBV10-3 and TRBJ2-3; TRBD2 aligns across 10 bases. Germline V lookup: CDR1 ENHRY, CDR2 SYGVKD. J was trimmed by 5 bases and V by 3 bases; bases with no gene match: 5. The length of the CDR3 is 15 residues.

This clonotype was seen ten or more times. The chain recombines TRBV6-2 or TRBV6-3 with TRBJ2-3; 13 bases fit TRBD2. The CDR3 covers 18 residues. From germline, CDR1 is MNHEY and CDR2 SVGEGT. V shed 5 bases, J shed 1 base, and the junction held 9 bases outside the gene matches. In DNA, the CDR3 is TGTGCCAGCAGTCACCGGACTAGCGGGAGAAACGGCACAGATACGCAGTATTTT. This translates into CASSHRTSGRNGTDTQYF.

The chain uses TRBV9 and TRBJ2-7; perhaps TRBD1 as D (5 bases). The CDR3 extends over 14 amino acids. The germline V gene encodes CDR1 SGDLS and CDR2 YYNGEE. Trimming left V 2 bases short and J 5 bases short, with 14 bases between. The CDR3 DNA follows: TGTGCCAGCAGCGTTGGCTACAGGCGCAACGAGCAGTACTTC. Translating it yields CASSVGYRRNEQYF. The whole variable domain, remainder taken from reference TRBV9 and TRBJ2-7, is DSGVTQTPKHLITATGQRVTLRCSPRSGDLSVYWYQQSLDQGLQFLIQYYNGEERAKGNILERFSAQQFPDLHSELNLSSLELGDSALYFCASSVGYRRNEQYFGPGTRLTVT.

This clonotype was recorded many times. V is TRBV3-1 and J is TRBJ2-1; 12 nucleotides align to TRBD2. The CDR3 totals 15 residues. CDR1 is LGHDT, CDR2 YNNKEL, per germline (reference sequence). V trimming: 7 bases; J trimming: 6 bases; junction bases outside the gene matches: 7. The CDR3 nucleotides read TGTGCCAGCACCCCTAGCGGGAGGGCCCTCAATGAGCAGTTCTTC. Encoded protein: CASTPSGRALNEQFF.

In this sample, this clonotype turned up many times. The chain links TRBV6-1 to TRBJ2-2, with 9 bases lining up with TRBD1. The germline CDR1 and CDR2 sequences are MNHNS and SASEGT. V shed 1 base, J shed 4 bases, and the junction held 10 bases outside the gene matches. This CDR3 is 18 amino acids long. CDR3 region: CASSEVGWGTGTTGELFF. The CDR3 coding sequence is TGTGCCAGCAGTGAAGTAGGTTGGGGGACAGGGACCACCGGGGAGCTGTTTTTT.

In its sample, this clonotype was seen a few times. The chain links TRBV10-2 to TRBJ2-1; 9 nucleotides agree with TRBD2. The CDR3 runs 14 residues. J gave up 10 bases and V 6 bases, and 10 bases lay outside the gene matches. In germline, CDR1 is WSHSY, CDR2 SAAADI. The CDR3 region is CASRSSSLAGEQFF. The CDR3 bases are TGCGCCAGCAGATCTTCTTCTCTAGCGGGAGAGCAGTTCTTC.

This sequence joins TRBV7-9 and TRBJ1-3; D is unresolved. V was clipped by 4 bases and J by 0 bases, with 13 bases between them. The length of the CDR3 is 16 residues. Germline V lookup: CDR1 SEHNR, CDR2 FQNEAQ (reference sequence). Here the CDR3 DNA reads TGTGCCAGCAGCTACCACGTGGCCAACTCTGGAAACACCATATATTTT. Its protein product is CASSYHVANSGNTIYF. Filled out from reference TRBV7-9 and TRBJ1-3, the complete variable domain reads DTGVSQNPRHKITKRGQNVTFRCDPISEHNRLYWYRQTLGQGPEFLTYFQNEAQLEKSRLLSDRFSAERPKGSFSTLEIQRTEQGDSAMYLCASSYHVANSGNTIYFGEGSWLTVV.

Comment on this clonotype: A clone one base away is much larger, so this may be a read error. The chain employs TRBV28 and TRBJ1-5, with a weak D call TRBD1 (5 bases). V lost 6 bases and J lost 2, with 11 bases in between. The CDR3 spans 14 residues. Germline V gene data show CDR1 as MDHEN and CDR2 as SYDVKM. CDR3: CASREEQGNQPQHF. The CDR3 DNA sequence: TGTGCCAGCAGAGAGGAACAGGGCAATCAGCCCCAGCATTTT.

Turning to this clonotype: A much larger clone differs from this one at a single base, so this may be a read error. The rearrangement links TRBV6-1 to TRBJ1-5, with D unresolved. CDR3 size: 17 residues. The V and J ends lost 2 bases and 0 bases respectively, with 14 bases between them. The germline V gene has CDR1 MNHNS and CDR2 SASEGT. CDR3 residues: CASSERSEGFSNQPQHF. CDR3 in DNA: TGTGCCAGCAGTGAAAGGTCCGAGGGTTTTAGCAATCAGCCCCAGCATTTT.

The rearrangement uses TRBV6-4 and TRBJ2-1; 10 nucleotides line up with TRBD1. CDR1 is MRHNA, CDR2 SNTAGT, per germline. CDR3 length equals 14 residues. J lost 9 bases, V lost 8 bases, and 10 bases had no gene match. CDR3 DNA sequence: TGTGCCAGCTCGCCGGGACAGGGGTTCCTTGAGCAGTTCTTC. Its protein is CASSPGQGFLEQFF.

A word on this clonotype: One base away lies a much larger clone, so this may be a sequencing read error. This chain links TRBV27 with TRBJ2-7; 11 bases line up with TRBD2. The germline gives CDR1 MNHEY, CDR2 SMNVEV (reference sequence). The CDR3 has 16 residues. For the CDR3, the DNA is TGTACCAGCAGGCGACCGACTAGCGGGAACTCCTACGAGCAGTACTTC. Translating it yields CTSRRPTSGNSYEQYF.

This clonotype was observed many times. CDR3 nucleotide sequence: TGTGCCAGCTCACCACCCGGGACGGGAAATGAAAAACTGTTTTTT. Protein product: CASSPPGTGNEKLFF. The rearrangement links TRBV18 to TRBJ1-4; tentatively, D is TRBD1 (5 bases). This CDR3 contains 15 residues. V lost 0 bases and J lost 5, with 10 bases in between. Per germline, CDR1 KGHSH and CDR2 LQKENI.

A word on this clonotype: This may be a read error, as it is one base from a much larger clone. V is TRBV11-2 and J is TRBJ2-2; TRBD2 agrees at 8 bases. The CDR3 has 18 amino acids. Germline-derived CDR1 and CDR2 are SGHAT and FQNNGV. Losses at the gene ends were 4 bases for V and 0 bases for J; bases not matched to a gene: 10. CDR3 sequence reads: CASSSPTSGCANTGELFF. CDR3 in DNA: TGTGCCAGCAGCTCCCCTACTAGCGGCTGTGCGAACACCGGGGAGCTGTTTTTT.

This rearrangement joins TRBV4-1 to TRBJ1-2; no clear D gene. Germline V gene data show CDR1 as MGHRA and CDR2 as YSYEKL. V lost 4 bases to trimming and J lost 7 bases, with 13 bases between them. The CDR3 is 13 amino acids. The CDR3 bases are TGCGCCAGCAGCCGTGTGTCCGACGCTGGCTACACCTTC. Its protein is CASSRVSDAGYTF.

This clonotype was detected many times. The chain combines TRBV15 with TRBJ1-1, with D possibly being TRBD1 (5 bases). V was shortened by 6 bases and J by 5 bases, with 13 bases between the two germline ends. CDR3 length equals 13 residues. CDR1 and CDR2 (germline): LNHNV, YYDKDF (reference sequence). The CDR3: CATRRPGRTEAFF. The CDR3 DNA follows: TGTGCCACCAGGAGACCGGGACGGACTGAAGCTTTCTTT.

V is TRBV5-5 and J is TRBJ2-7, with 13 bases matching TRBD2. The CDR3 consists of 17 residues. CDR1 and CDR2 from the germline V gene are SGHKS and YYEKEE (reference sequence). The V and J ends lost 0 bases and 2 bases, in that order; junction bases with no gene match: 5. CDR3 sequence: CASSLARGLAGTYEQYF. CDR3 bases: TGTGCCAGCAGCTTGGCTAGGGGACTAGCGGGAACCTACGAGCAGTACTTC.

Ten or more counts support this clonotype. The chain has TRBV11-1 and TRBJ1-2; D remains unclear. The V gene lost 5 bases and the J gene lost 2 bases, with 12 bases spanning the gap. CDR3 length equals 14 residues. Germline V gene lookup returns CDR1 SGHAT and CDR2 FQDESV (reference sequence). CDR3 in amino acids: CASSGLRRNYGYTF. In DNA, the CDR3 is TGTGCCAGCAGCGGACTCAGGAGAAACTATGGCTACACCTTC.

This clonotype was seen many times. This chain uses TRBV10-3 with TRBJ2-7; D possibly uses TRBD1 or TRBD2 (8 bases each). The V end lost 10 bases, the J end lost 5 bases, and 21 bases lay between the germline ends. CDR3 length: 14 residues. Germline CDR1 is ENHRY and CDR2 is SYGVKD. CDR3 protein: CATGGGQATHEQYF. The CDR3 DNA follows: TGTGCCACCGGGGGGGGACAGGCAACCCACGAGCAGTACTTC.